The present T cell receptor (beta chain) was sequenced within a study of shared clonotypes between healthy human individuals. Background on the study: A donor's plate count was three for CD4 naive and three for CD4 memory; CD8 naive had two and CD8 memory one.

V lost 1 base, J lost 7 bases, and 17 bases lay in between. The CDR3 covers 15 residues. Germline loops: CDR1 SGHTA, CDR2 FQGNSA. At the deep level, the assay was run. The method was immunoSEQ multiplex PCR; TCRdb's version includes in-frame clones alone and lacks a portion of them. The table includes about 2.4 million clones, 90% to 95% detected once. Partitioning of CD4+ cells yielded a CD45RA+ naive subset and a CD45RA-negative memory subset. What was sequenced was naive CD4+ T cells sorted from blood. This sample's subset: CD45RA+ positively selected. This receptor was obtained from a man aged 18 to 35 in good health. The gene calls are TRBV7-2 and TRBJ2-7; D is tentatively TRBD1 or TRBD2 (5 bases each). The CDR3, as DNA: TGTGCCAGCAGCTTAGGAGGAGGCAGGGTGGGGGAGCAGTACTTC. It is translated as CASSLGGGRVGEQYF.